The 11 T cell receptor beta chains below were found in one sample sequenced in a study of blood T cells in healthy people across ages. The use of a sample-barcoded 5' primer and a J-beta primer mix characterized a second PCR of about 7 to 12 cycles. TCRdb re-called the 5' RACE reads through MiXCR, storing one row per CDR3 protein. The sample consists of fewer than 800,000 distinct CDR3 sequences, 20% to 25% of them appearing once. The sample was blood. The origin of the receptors is a man aged 65-85 years in good health.

The J gene is TRBJ2-7, the V gene TRBV29-1, with 7 bases that match TRBD1. This CDR3 has 17 residues. Germline assignment: CDR1 SQVTM and CDR2 ANQGSEA. V trimming: 5 bases; J trimming: 0 bases; junction bases outside the gene matches: 16. The CDR3 loop is CSVIEPGGDSASYEQYF. In nucleotides, the CDR3 is TGCAGCGTTATCGAACCCGGTGGGGACAGCGCCTCCTACGAGCAGTACTTC.

This clonotype was detected only a few times. This sequence joins TRBV3-1 and TRBJ2-4; D gene ambiguous. V lost 5 bases, J lost 9 bases, and 11 bases lay in between. This CDR3 has 12 residues. CDR1 and CDR2 from the germline V gene are LGHDT and YNNKEL (reference sequence). In DNA form, the CDR3 reads TGTGCCAGCAGCACCGGCAGAGGCATTCAGTACTTC. As protein: CASSTGRGIQYF.

This clonotype was counted a few times. This chain joins TRBV20-1 and TRBJ1-5; D gene uncertain. The V end lost 5 bases, the J end lost 2 bases, and 16 bases lay between the germline ends. This CDR3 has 15 amino acids. In germline, CDR1 is DFQATT, CDR2 SNEGSKA (reference sequence). The CDR3 nucleotides read TGCAGTGCTCACTCGGGGAGCGGCGGCAATCAGCCCCAGCATTTT. This translates into CSAHSGSGGNQPQHF.

This clonotype was detected only a few times. The CDR3 loop is CASNFTGGYNEQFF. CDR3 DNA sequence: TGTGCCAGCAACTTTACAGGGGGCTACAATGAGCAGTTCTTC. V usage is TRBV7-9 and J usage is TRBJ2-1; 8 bases align to TRBD1. The junction had 5 bases not matched to a gene; V was cut back by 7 bases and J by 3 bases. Germline V gene sequence: CDR1 SEHNR, CDR2 FQNEAQ (reference sequence). This CDR3 region has 14 residues.

This clonotype was observed many times. The CDR3 nucleotides are TGTGCCAGTAGGCTACAGGGGGATGGAGAGACCCAGTACTTC. It is translated as CASRLQGDGETQYF. The genes are TRBV19 and TRBJ2-5, with 8 bases identical to TRBD1. Trimming took 6 bases from V and 4 from J; bases not matched to a gene: 7. CDR3 length: 14 amino acids. CDR1 and CDR2 (germline): LNHDA, SQIVND (reference sequence).

The sample holds a few counts of this clonotype. The J gene is TRBJ2-1, the V gene TRBV3-1, with D perhaps matching TRBD1 or TRBD2 (6 bases each). The CDR3 consists of 13 residues. Germline CDR1 LGHDT, CDR2 YNNKEL (reference sequence). V lost 0 bases to trimming and J lost 12 bases, with 12 bases between them. CDR3 amino acids: CASSQDAGGGQFF. In nucleotides, the CDR3 is TGTGCCAGCAGCCAAGACGCAGGAGGGGGGCAGTTCTTC.

This clonotype has more than one count but fewer than ten. This chain links TRBV19 with TRBJ1-4, with D perhaps matching TRBD1 (5 bases). CDR3 length equals 13 residues. CDR1 is LNHDA and CDR2 is SQIVND in the germline V gene (reference sequence). The CDR3 loop is CTEDIRRVEKLFF. The CDR3 region has the DNA TGTACTGAGGACATCCGACGGGTTGAAAAACTGTTTTTT.

There are a few counts of this clonotype. The chain employs TRBV7-9 and TRBJ2-5, with D uncertain. The V end was cut by 5 bases, the J end by 0 bases, with 10 bases between. Germline values: CDR1 SEHNR, CDR2 FQNEAQ (reference sequence). This CDR3 is 14 amino acids long. CDR3 sequence (DNA): TGTGCCAGCAGCACCTACACCGACCAAGAGACCCAGTACTTC. It translates to CASSTYTDQETQYF. Full variable domain (outside the CDR3, taken from reference TRBV7-9 and TRBJ2-5): DTGVSQNPRHKITKRGQNVTFRCDPISEHNRLYWYRQTLGQGPEFLTYFQNEAQLEKSRLLSDRFSAERPKGSFSTLEIQRTEQGDSAMYLCASSTYTDQETQYFGPGTRLLVL.

This clonotype was counted many times. The rearrangement uses TRBV4-3 and TRBJ2-4, with 10 nucleotides matching TRBD2. After removal of 0 bases from V and 1 base from J, the junction contained 12 bases not matched to a gene. This CDR3 is built from 20 residues. Germline CDR1 reads LGHNA; CDR2 reads YSLEER. As DNA, the CDR3 is TGCGCCAGCAGCCAAGATCCCCCTAGCGGGAGCTCGGTTGCCAAAAACATTCAGTACTTC. This codes for CASSQDPPSGSSVAKNIQYF.

The rearrangement links TRBV28 to TRBJ2-3; D gene ambiguous. The CDR3 is 14 residues long. Trimming stripped 5 bases from V and 3 bases from J, with 12 bases between. Germline V CDR1 and CDR2: MDHEN, SYDVKM. CDR3: CASSPMKTTDTQYF. Written as DNA, the CDR3 is TGTGCCAGCAGTCCCATGAAAACTACAGATACGCAGTATTTT. Full variable domain (rest looked up from reference TRBV28 and TRBJ2-3): DVKVTQSSRYLVKRTGEKVFLECVQDMDHENMFWYRQDPGLGLRLIYFSYDVKMKEKGDIPEGYSVSREKKERFSLILESASTNQTSMYLCASSPMKTTDTQYFGPGTRLTVL.

This clonotype has only a few counts. The V and J genes are TRBV7-9 and TRBJ2-7; 9 bases fit TRBD1. Germline V gene data show CDR1 as SEHNR and CDR2 as FQNEAQ (reference sequence). CDR3 size: 15 residues. V lost 4 bases and J lost 6; bases outside the gene matches: 10. In DNA form, the CDR3 reads TGTGCCAGCAGCTCCTTACAGGGGGCTTGGCCCGAGCAGTACTTC. Translation gives CASSSLQGAWPEQYF.